The present TCR beta chain was sequenced within a study of T cell responses to AZD1222 COVID-19 vaccine (dated by TCRdb to about 2021). As for the study more broadly: Because spike-specific TCR depth and breadth did not differ between the two schedules, AZD1222 recipients who got a second dose at roughly 4 weeks were pooled with those who got a second dose at roughly 12 weeks. TCR sequencing was performed for roughly 250 trial participants, of whom 207 were given two doses of AZD1222 and around 26 were given two doses of MenACWY control vaccine. Trial participants were enrolled into age subgroups of 18-55, 56-69 and 70-plus years, which contained 148, 28 and 57 TCR-sequenced participants, respectively. Paper-wide results and their limitations: Reportedly, close to half of the unique spike-specific TCRs recognized epitopes lying outside the regions that are mutated in the B.1.351 and B.1.1.7 variants. The 56-69-year group was small, and its depth increase did not reach significance, likely because of low power. Participants were mostly white British, with more females than males. The authors suggested clonal diversity may have been underestimated. The whole spike protein was spanned by vaccine-associated CD4 TCRs, and dominant responses were seen in regions 160-218 and 743-854. After two AZD1222 doses, spike-specific TCR breadth and depth were significantly higher than at day 0 and than in MenACWY recipients. Because no day 14 peak-response samples were available, the repertoires could be characterized only after the peak T cell response. Only five or six AZD1222 recipients were SARS-CoV-2 seropositive at baseline, limiting conclusions about previously exposed vaccinees.

This clone was seen just once. Its specific antigen is unknown. No base-level quality is on record; no much larger clone is a single base apart. The CDR3 regions of human TCRbeta chains were analyzed by immunosequencing. For the original study's pipeline: Repertoire TCRs were matched against a reference library of SARS-CoV-2-specific TCRs generated with the MIRA antigen-specificity platform. Breadth meant the fraction of unique TCRs that were SARS-CoV-2-associated, whereas depth meant the fraction of total T cells that were SARS-CoV-2-associated. Each spike-specific TCR was assigned to its reactive spike region and to a CD4 or CD8 class using the MIRA data. Log10-transformed breadth and depth values were compared by one-way ANOVA with Sidak's multiple comparisons tests. In its TCRdb copy, this immuneACCESS table keeps in-frame sequences only and misses some clones. Where compared with another copy, unresolved V genes explain less than half of these, and the others have no known cause. The D gene and trimming were derived from the DNA, and the V and J assignments and clone size from that table. This sample lists about 68,000 clones; 65% to 80% were detected once. Of the sample, 9% to 13% is held by the ten largest clones.

From its cysteine to its phenylalanine, the CDR3 spans 14 amino acids. Kept here is only the CDR3 DNA, which spans 42 bases and is read in frame from base 1. V is cut by 2 bases and J by 5 bases, and the space between the germline ends is 13 bases. CDR1 SEHNR and CDR2 FQNEAQ were looked up in the germline V gene (reference sequence). Taken with the paper, the label for time point translates to: baseline before first vaccination. The vaccinee samples were drawn from two UK trials, COV001 and COV002, one of which was a single-blind randomized controlled phase 2/3 trial testing AZD1222 (ChAdOx1 nCoV-19) in healthy adults. Trial participant PBMC samples were collected at day 0 and day 28 after the second dose for TCRbeta chain sequencing.

The sequencing here drew on peripheral blood, taken on day 0 of AZD1222 vaccination. Recombination joined TRBV7-9 with TRBJ2-7; TRBD2 is perhaps the D gene, given 5 matching bases. The clonotype was recovered from an adult in good health. The CDR3 protein is CASSLKDFQDEQYF. The sequenced DNA: TGTGCCAGCAGCTTAAAGGACTTCCAGGACGAGCAGTACTTC. The full variable domain, with segments outside the CDR3 supplied by the reference TRBV7-9 and TRBJ2-7 proteins, appears as DTGVSQNPRHKITKRGQNVTFRCDPISEHNRLYWYRQTLGQGPEFLTYFQNEAQLEKSRLLSDRFSAERPKGSFSTLEIQRTEQGDSAMYLCASSLKDFQDEQYFGPGTRLTVT.